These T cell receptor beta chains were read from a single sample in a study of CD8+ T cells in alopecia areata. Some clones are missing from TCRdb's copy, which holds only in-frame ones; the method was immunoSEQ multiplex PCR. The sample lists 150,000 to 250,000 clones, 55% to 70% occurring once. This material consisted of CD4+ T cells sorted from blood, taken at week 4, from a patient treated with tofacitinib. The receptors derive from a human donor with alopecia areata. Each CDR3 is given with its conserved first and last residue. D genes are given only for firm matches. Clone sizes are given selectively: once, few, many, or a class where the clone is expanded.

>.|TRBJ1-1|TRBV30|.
TGTGCCTGGAGTGACCTTACAAGGGCTGAAGCTTTCTTT
CAWSDLTRAEAFF
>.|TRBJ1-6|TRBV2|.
TGTGCCAGCAGACAAGAGAATAATTCACCCCTCCACTTT
CASRQENNSPLHF
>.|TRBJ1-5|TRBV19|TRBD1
TGTGCCAGTAGTCTATCCGGGACAGGGATCAATCAGCCCCAGCATTTT
CASSLSGTGINQPQHF
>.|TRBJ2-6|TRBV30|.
TGTGCCTGGAGTGTAAGAGTCACTGGGGCCAACGTCCTGACTTTC
CAWSVRVTGANVLTF
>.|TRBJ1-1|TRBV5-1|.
TGCGCCAGCAGCTTGGCCGGGGGGAACACTGAAGCTTTCTTT
CASSLAGGNTEAFF
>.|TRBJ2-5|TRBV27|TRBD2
TGTGCCAGCAAGCGGGGGATGAATAAAGAGACCCAGTACTTC
CASKRGMNKETQYF
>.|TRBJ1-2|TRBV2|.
TGTGCCAGCGCCCTCCCCCATGGCGGCTACACCTTC
CASALPHGGYTF
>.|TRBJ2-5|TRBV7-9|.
TGTGCCAGCAGCTTACCGCTCCAGGGGTGGGAGACCCAGTACTTC
CASSLPLQGWETQYF
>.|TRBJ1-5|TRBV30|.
TGTGCCTGGAGTGTACTTCCGGGGAATCAGCCCCAGCATTTT
CAWSVLPGNQPQHF
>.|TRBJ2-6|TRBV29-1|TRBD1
TGCAGCGCCGCAACAGGGGGATCCGGGGCCAACGTCCTGACTTTC
CSAATGGSGANVLTF
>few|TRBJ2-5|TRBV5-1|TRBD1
TGCGCCAGCAGCCCGGGACAGGGCCAAGAGACCCAGTACTTC
CASSPGQGQETQYF
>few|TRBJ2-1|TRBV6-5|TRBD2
TGTGCCAGCGGGCCTTCGGGGACTAGCCCGGTCTTC
CASGPSGTSPVF
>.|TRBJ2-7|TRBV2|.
TGTGCCAGCAGTGAGGGATCCGAGCAGTACTTC
CASSEGSEQYF
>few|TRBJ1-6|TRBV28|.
TGTGCCAGCAGTTTACCAAGACAGCGGCATTCACCCCTCCACTTT
CASSLPRQRHSPLHF
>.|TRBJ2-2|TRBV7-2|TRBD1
TGTGCCAGCAGTCGTCGACAGGGCGGCAGCACCGGGGAGCTGTTTTTT
CASSRRQGGSTGELFF
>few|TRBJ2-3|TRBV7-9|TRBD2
TGTGCCAGCAGCCCAGGGACTAGCGGAGATCACACAGATACGCAGTATTTT
CASSPGTSGDHTDTQYF
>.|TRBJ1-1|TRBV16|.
TGTGCCAGCAGCCAATCGCTGAACACTGAAGCTTTCTTT
CASSQSLNTEAFF
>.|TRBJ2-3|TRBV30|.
TGTGCCTGGAGTCCCGACCAGGGACGGCAGTATTTT
CAWSPDQGRQYF
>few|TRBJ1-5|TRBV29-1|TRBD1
TGCAGCGTCGGATACAGGGGGCAGCCCCAGCATTTT
CSVGYRGQPQHF
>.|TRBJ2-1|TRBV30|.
TGTGCCGGACAGACTATGGATGAGCAGTTCTTC
CAGQTMDEQFF
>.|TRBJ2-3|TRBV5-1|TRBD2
TGCGCCAGCAGCTTGGCGGGGGGAACGAGAGCAGATACGCAGTATTTT
CASSLAGGTRADTQYF
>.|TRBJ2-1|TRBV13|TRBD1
TGTGCCAGCAGAAATAGTGAGCCGGGACAGGACTCAAATGAGCAGTTCTTC
CASRNSEPGQDSNEQFF
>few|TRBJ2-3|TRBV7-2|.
TGTGCCAGCAGCTTAGCAGATACGCAGTATTTT
CASSLADTQYF
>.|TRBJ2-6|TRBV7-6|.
TGTGCCAGCAGCTTAGTGGGACTCCTCTCTGGGGCCAACGTCCTGACTTTC
CASSLVGLLSGANVLTF
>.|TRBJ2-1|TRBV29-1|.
TGCAGCGTGAGACGCCAAGTTGGGGCAGAGCAGTTCTTC
CSVRRQVGAEQFF
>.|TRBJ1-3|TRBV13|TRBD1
TGTGCCAGCAGCTTGGGACAGGGAAATGGAAACACCATATATTTT
CASSLGQGNGNTIYF
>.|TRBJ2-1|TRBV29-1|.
TGCAGCGTTGAAGATCGGGGCAAGTACAATGAGCAGTTCTTC
CSVEDRGKYNEQFF
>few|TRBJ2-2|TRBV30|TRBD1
TGTGCCTGGAGTCCCGGGACAGGGTCGACCGGGGAGCTGTTTTTT
CAWSPGTGSTGELFF
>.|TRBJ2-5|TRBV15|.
TGTGCCACCAGCAGAGACCCGGGCCCTCCTCGGGAGACCCAGTACTTC
CATSRDPGPPRETQYF
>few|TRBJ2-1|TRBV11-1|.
TGTGCCAGCAGCTCTAAGTCTAATCCCTACGAGCAGTTCTTC
CASSSKSNPYEQFF
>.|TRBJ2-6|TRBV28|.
TGTGCCAGCAGCCAGCCGGAGAACGTCCTGACTTTC
CASSQPENVLTF
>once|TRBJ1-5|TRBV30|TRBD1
TGTGCCTGGAGAACCAAGGACAGGGGTGATCAGCCCCAGCATTTT
CAWRTKDRGDQPQHF
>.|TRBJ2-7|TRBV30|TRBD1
TGTGCCTGGAGTCCCGGACAGGACTACGAGCAGTACTTC
CAWSPGQDYEQYF
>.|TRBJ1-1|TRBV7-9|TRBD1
TGTGCCAGCAGCTTTAGCACAGGGGCGGGGACTGAAGCTTTCTTT
CASSFSTGAGTEAFF
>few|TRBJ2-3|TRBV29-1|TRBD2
TGCAGCGTTGAAGATTCCCCGATATCGGGACTAGCGGGGAAAGATACGCAGTATTTT
CSVEDSPISGLAGKDTQYF
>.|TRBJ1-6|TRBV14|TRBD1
TGTGCCAGCAGCCGACTACAGGGGGCAGGTTCACCCCTCCACTTT
CASSRLQGAGSPLHF
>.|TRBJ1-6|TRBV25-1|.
TGTGCCAGCAGTGCCCTCCCGGGAGATAATTCACCCCTCCACTTT
CASSALPGDNSPLHF
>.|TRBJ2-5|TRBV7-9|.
TGTGCCAGCAGCCAGACAAGTGCTAGCCCATGGGAGACCCAGTACTTC
CASSQTSASPWETQYF
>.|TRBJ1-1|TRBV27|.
TGTGCCAGCAGAAACCCGGCCGTCAAGGAAGCTTTCTTT
CASRNPAVKEAFF
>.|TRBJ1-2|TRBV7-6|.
TGTGCCAGCAGCCCGCCGGGGGGCTTCTATGGCTACACCTTC
CASSPPGGFYGYTF
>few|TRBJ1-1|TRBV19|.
TGTGCCAGTAGCTCAGGTGGGACTGAAGCTTTCTTT
CASSSGGTEAFF
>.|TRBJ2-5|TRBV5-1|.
TGCGCCAGCAGCTTGGAAGGGGACTACCAAGAGACCCAGTACTTC
CASSLEGDYQETQYF
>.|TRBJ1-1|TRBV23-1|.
TGCGCCAGCAGTCTTCAGGGTTCCACTGAAGCTTTCTTT
CASSLQGSTEAFF
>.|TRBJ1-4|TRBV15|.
TGTGCCACCAGCAGAGATGGACAGCGTAATGAAAAACTGTTTTTT
CATSRDGQRNEKLFF
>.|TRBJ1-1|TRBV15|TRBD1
TGTGCCACCAGCAGAGGACAGGGGACCTTTGAAGCTTTCTTT
CATSRGQGTFEAFF
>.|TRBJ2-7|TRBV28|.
TGTGCCAGCACCCCGGGGAGTGCGCGGACCTACGAGCAGTACTTC
CASTPGSARTYEQYF
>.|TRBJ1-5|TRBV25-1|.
TGTGCCAGCAGTGAATCTGGCGTGGGGAATCAGCCCCAGCATTTT
CASSESGVGNQPQHF
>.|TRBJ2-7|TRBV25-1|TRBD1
TGTGCCAGCAGAGAGACAGGGGGCACCTACGAGCAGTACTTC
CASRETGGTYEQYF
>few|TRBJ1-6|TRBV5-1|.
TGCGCCAGCAGCTTCGGGGACTCACCCCTCCACTTT
CASSFGDSPLHF